These 22 T cell receptor beta chains were all obtained from the same sample, sequenced in a study of cytomegalovirus exposure and HLA in healthy donors. The PCR used 60 Vbeta and 13 Jbeta primers. Generated by immunoSEQ multiplex PCR, the TCRdb table keeps only in-frame clones and is missing some. The profile shows approximately 50,000 clones, approximately 83% of them singletons. Sequencing input: PBMCs. Receptors were obtained from a man aged 25 to 45 in good health and CMV-seronegative.

The chain joins TRBV7-6 to TRBJ1-3; D gene ambiguous. The ends were cut back, 2 bases at V and 3 bases at J, with 14 bases in the middle. The length of the CDR3 is 16 residues. The V gene's germline CDR1 is SGHVS and CDR2 FNYEAQ. The CDR3, as DNA: TGTGCCAGCAGCTTACAGAGGGCAGGAGGTGGAAACACCATATATTTT. It translates to CASSLQRAGGGNTIYF.

The chain is built from TRBV27 and TRBJ2-3; 12 bases are a match to TRBD2. The germline V gene has CDR1 MNHEY and CDR2 SMNVEV (reference sequence). The CDR3 totals 15 residues. V dropped 6 bases and J dropped 5; count of bases not matched to a gene: 6. For the CDR3, the DNA is TGTGCCAGCAGCCCTAGCGGGGGGGCGGTAGATACGCAGTATTTT. As protein: CASSPSGGAVDTQYF.

The CDR3 reads CASSKTGGDEQYF. CDR3 in DNA: TGTGCCAGCAGCAAAACAGGGGGCGACGAGCAGTACTTC. The chain couples TRBV9 to TRBJ2-7, with 9 nucleotides matching TRBD1. The germline CDR1 and CDR2 sequences are SGDLS and YYNGEE. The CDR3 contains 13 residues. V dropped 4 bases and J dropped 5; count of bases not matched to a gene: 4.

This clone was picked up a small number of times. The J gene is TRBJ2-5, the V gene TRBV9, with D maybe TRBD2 (6 bases). This CDR3 spans 16 amino acids. Trimming pared 0 bases from V and 5 bases from J, leaving 17 bases between. In germline, CDR1 is SGDLS, CDR2 YYNGEE. The CDR3 reads CASSVARGGAEETQYF. In nucleotides, the CDR3 is TGTGCCAGCAGCGTAGCTCGAGGAGGGGCCGAGGAGACCCAGTACTTC. Full variable domain (remainder filled in from reference TRBV9 and TRBJ2-5): DSGVTQTPKHLITATGQRVTLRCSPRSGDLSVYWYQQSLDQGLQFLIQYYNGEERAKGNILERFSAQQFPDLHSELNLSSLELGDSALYFCASSVARGGAEETQYFGPGTRLLVL.

The chain is built from TRBV7-2 and TRBJ1-1; possibly TRBD1 for D (5 bases). Germline V gives CDR1 SGHTA, CDR2 FQGNSA. The CDR3 runs to 13 residues. With 7 bases removed from V and 1 base from J, the gap between germline ends came to 10 bases. CDR3: CASNRRGNTEAFF. The CDR3 nucleotides are TGTGCCAGCAACAGGAGGGGGAACACTGAAGCTTTCTTT.

V and J are TRBV9 and TRBJ1-2; perhaps TRBD1 as D (6 bases). V was pared by 1 base and J by 6 bases, with 22 bases between. The CDR3 is 17 residues long. From germline, CDR1 is SGDLS and CDR2 YYNGEE. CDR3 amino acids: CASSVWVSGGDGNGYTF. The CDR3 coding sequence is TGTGCCAGCAGCGTATGGGTGTCGGGGGGCGACGGGAATGGCTACACCTTC.

This chain uses TRBV6-5 with TRBJ1-2, with a tentative D call TRBD1 (6 bases). Germline assignment: CDR1 MNHEY and CDR2 SVGAGI. This CDR3 has 13 amino acids. Trimming cost V 5 bases and J 2 bases, with 9 bases left between them. CDR3 region: CASSPQGNYGYTF. CDR3 DNA sequence: TGTGCCAGCAGTCCACAGGGAAACTATGGCTACACCTTC.

A remark on this clone: Its ends do not fully match the called genes, so a read error is possible. In the same sample, other DNA sequences code for this CDR3. The genes are TRBV6-5 and TRBJ2-3; perhaps TRBD2 as D (5 bases). Germline loops: CDR1 MNHEY, CDR2 SVGAGI. The CDR3 covers 13 residues. CDR3 amino acids: CASSKTSRDTQYF. The CDR3 nucleotides are TGTGCCAGCAGTAAAACCTCTCGGGATACGCAATATTTT.

The chain combines TRBV6-1 with TRBJ2-5, with D possibly matching TRBD2 (6 bases). Trimming pared 1 base from V and 2 bases from J, leaving 11 bases between. The CDR3 consists of 15 residues. CDR1 is MNHNS and CDR2 is SASEGT in the germline V gene. CDR3 residues: CASSEGREPQETQYF. DNA of the CDR3: TGTGCCAGCAGTGAAGGTCGGGAGCCGCAAGAGACCCAGTACTTC.

This clone has just one count. The CDR3 DNA reads as TGTGCCAGCTCACCCCCCGAGACAGGCGCCTACGAGCAGTACTTC. The encoded protein is CASSPPETGAYEQYF. The chain joins TRBV18 to TRBJ2-7, with TRBD1 as a possible D gene (6 bases). This CDR3 contains 15 residues. Trimming pared 3 bases from V and 2 bases from J, leaving 14 bases between. The germline CDR1 and CDR2 sequences are KGHSH and LQKENI.

The rearrangement uses TRBV6-4 and TRBJ2-1, with TRBD2 matching 7 bases. Germline V gene sequence: CDR1 MRHNA, CDR2 SNTAGT. The CDR3 extends over 15 amino acids. Trimming at V came to 3 bases and at J to 6 bases, leaving 8 bases not matched to a gene. CDR3 protein: CASSEVGGSANEQFF. The CDR3 DNA reads TGTGCCAGCAGTGAAGTGGGGGGGTCTGCCAATGAGCAGTTCTTC.

The chain combines TRBV2 with TRBJ2-7, with D possibly matching TRBD1 (6 bases). The CDR3 has 14 residues. V was trimmed by 6 bases and J by 0 bases, leaving 12 bases between them. CDR1 and CDR2 (germline): SNHLY, FYNNEI. The CDR3: CASRDSLSSYEQYF. CDR3 sequence (DNA): TGTGCCAGCAGGGACAGCCTCAGCTCCTACGAGCAGTACTTC.

In DNA, the CDR3 is TGTGCCAGCAGCTTAGCCGGTGAGCAGTACTTC. This encodes CASSLAGEQYF. This sequence joins TRBV7-6 and TRBJ2-7; D gene unclear. This CDR3 spans 11 amino acids. The V end was cut by 0 bases, the J end by 7 bases, with 4 bases between. Germline CDR1 and CDR2: SGHVS and FNYEAQ.

This chain connects TRBV15 to TRBJ2-1, with 7 bases matching TRBD2. Losses at the gene ends were 2 bases for V and 0 bases for J; bases not matched to a gene: 4. Germline values: CDR1 LNHNV, CDR2 YYDKDF (reference sequence). The CDR3 spans 16 residues. The CDR3 here is CATSRRAGSSYNEQFF. DNA of the CDR3: TGTGCCACCAGCAGAAGAGCGGGAAGCTCCTACAATGAGCAGTTCTTC. The variable domain in full, completed from reference TRBV15 and TRBJ2-1, reads DAMVIQNPRYQVTQFGKPVTLSCSQTLNHNVMYWYQQKSSQAPKLLFHYYDKDFNNEADTPDNFQSRRPNTSFCFLDIRSPGLGDTAMYLCATSRRAGSSYNEQFFGPGTRLTVL.

The chain combines TRBV11-2 with TRBJ1-2, with 7 bases aligning to TRBD1. CDR3 length: 16 amino acids. J lost 5 bases, V lost 4 bases, and 13 bases had no gene match. Per the germline V gene, CDR1 is SGHAT and CDR2 is FQNNGV. In DNA, the CDR3 is TGTGCCAGCAGCTCCGACTACGGGCAGGGGGATTATGGCTACACCTTC. Its translation: CASSSDYGQGDYGYTF.

This chain connects TRBV19 to TRBJ2-3; 11 nucleotides match TRBD2. Looked up from germline, CDR1 is LNHDA and CDR2 is SQIVND (reference sequence). This CDR3 contains 16 residues. Unmatched junction bases numbered 4, after V lost 5 bases and J lost 0 bases. CDR3 DNA: TGTGCCAGTAGTTCTCGGACTAGCGGGAGCACAGATACGCAGTATTTT. Its protein is CASSSRTSGSTDTQYF.

This chain connects TRBV6-5 to TRBJ1-4, with TRBD1 identical over 8 bases. The length of the CDR3 is 14 residues. V lost 4 bases, J lost 8 bases, and 6 bases stayed unmatched. The germline V gene has CDR1 MNHEY and CDR2 SVGAGI. CDR3 loop: CASSFRQGREKLFF. CDR3 nucleotides: TGTGCCAGCAGTTTCCGACAGGGGCGGGAAAAACTGTTTTTT.

The chain recombines TRBV18 with TRBJ2-7; TRBD2 agrees at 9 bases. Germline trimming cut 10 bases from V and 6 bases from J; bases unmatched to any gene: 13. The CDR3 runs to 14 residues. Germline V gives CDR1 KGHSH, CDR2 LQKENI. The chain's CDR3 is CATRAGGPKVEQYF. The CDR3 DNA reads TGTGCCACCAGGGCGGGAGGGCCAAAGGTCGAGCAGTACTTC.

This clone showed up just once. The rearrangement joins TRBV11-2 to TRBJ2-1; D is undetermined. Germline CDR1 SGHAT, CDR2 FQNNGV. This CDR3 spans 15 amino acids. V gave up 5 bases and J gave up 0 bases, with 11 bases separating them. The CDR3 is CASSRPGYSYNEQFF. The DNA for the CDR3 is TGTGCCAGCAGCCGACCAGGATACTCCTACAATGAGCAGTTCTTC.

V gene TRBV5-1 combines with J gene TRBJ2-3; D unclear. Germline V gene sequence: CDR1 SGHRS, CDR2 YFSETQ. The V gene lost 0 bases and the J gene lost 0 bases, with 5 bases spanning the gap. The CDR3 totals 14 residues. CDR3 bases: TGCGCCAGCAGCTTGGTAGTAAGCACAGATACGCAGTATTTT. It specifies CASSLVVSTDTQYF.

V and J are TRBV29-1 and TRBJ2-7; perhaps TRBD2 as D (6 bases). Deletions cut 6 bases from V and 3 bases from J, with 30 bases between. Looked up from germline, CDR1 is SQVTM and CDR2 is ANQGSEA. This CDR3 spans 18 amino acids. Here the CDR3 reads CSVTLLVTEGLVHYEQYF. CDR3 nucleotide sequence: TGCAGCGTGACACTTTTAGTTACCGAGGGACTGGTCCACTACGAGCAGTACTTC.

The chain carries TRBV11-3 and TRBJ2-7, with no clear D. V gave up 5 bases and J gave up 1 base, with 9 bases separating them. The V gene's germline CDR1 is SGHNT and CDR2 YENEEA. The CDR3 runs 13 residues. CDR3 amino acids: CASSDRTSYEQYF. In DNA, the CDR3 is TGTGCCAGCAGCGATCGTACATCCTACGAGCAGTACTTC.